This T cell receptor (beta chain) was recorded in a study of beta chain features in type 1 diabetes. Study-wide context: Patients looked much like healthy donors when it came to age, gender and cell yields.

General study points: People with Type 1 diabetes carried modestly yet significantly shorter TCRB CDR3s in all four CD4+ subsets.

Isolated RNA was reverse transcribed in full, so expressed TCRB transcripts were sequenced. Repertoires were generated with immunoSEQ multiplex PCR, while TCRdb's copy carries only in-frame clones and drops some. This repertoire shows about 340,000 clones, less than 15% found once; its top ten account for roughly 0.015%. Each of the CD4+ naive, central memory, regulatory and stem cell-like memory populations was sorted via CD45RO/CCR7/CD25/CD127/CD95/CD27. This clone has just a few counts. Its matching antigen is unknown. The origin of this receptor is a woman under 30 with type 1 diabetes. The specimen was naive CD4+ T cells from blood.

The CDR3 is CASSVASGVNTGELFF. CDR3 bases: TGTGCCAGCAGCGTAGCTAGCGGGGTCAACACCGGGGAGCTGTTTTTT. V usage is TRBV9 and J usage is TRBJ2-2; 9 bases align to TRBD2. CDR3 length: 16 residues. Looked up from germline, CDR1 is SGDLS and CDR2 is YYNGEE. V was clipped by 0 bases and J by 2 bases; unmatched bases: 2.